This TCR beta chain was profiled in a study of T cell responses to AZD1222 COVID-19 vaccine. Study in general: It was second doses at about 4 or about 12 weeks that were pooled.

Findings of the study overall: AZD1222 recipients seropositive at baseline numbered only five to seven.

Profiling relied on immunoSEQ multiplex PCR, and the TCRdb table lists in-frame clones only, not all of them. Counted here are about 92,000 clones, approximately 88% occurring once; the ten biggest clones make up about 2.9%. Comments on this clone: Antigen: not known.

The source material was peripheral blood, sampled on day 0 of AZD1222 vaccination. This TCR came from an adult in good health.

The CDR3 loop is CATREEGNTEAFF. CDR3 nucleotide sequence: TGTGCCACCCGAGAGGAGGGGAACACTGAAGCTTTCTTT. This chain joins TRBV28 and TRBJ1-1; D gene ambiguous. Germline lookup yields CDR1 MDHEN and CDR2 SYDVKM. This CDR3 is built from 13 residues. V was cut by 10 bases and J by 1 base, with 13 bases left in between.